Below are 20 T cell receptor beta chains sequenced from a single sample in a study of cytomegalovirus exposure and HLA in healthy donors. This PCR relied on a set of 60 Vbeta primers and 13 Jbeta primers. Sequencing was performed with immunoSEQ multiplex PCR; in TCRdb, only in-frame clones are kept and a portion is missing. This sample has 200,000 or so clones, with approximately 83% found just once. Sequencing input: PBMCs. The receptors shown here come from a girl under 18 in good health and CMV-seronegative.

The genes are TRBV19 and TRBJ2-1; TRBD1 might be the D (6 bases). There are 13 residues in the CDR3. Trimming shortened V by 7 bases and J by 6 bases, and 13 bases separated the two germline ends. Looked up from germline, CDR1 is LNHDA and CDR2 is SQIVND (reference sequence). The CDR3 loop is CASIRKGGNEQFF. The CDR3 DNA is TGTGCCAGTATAAGGAAAGGGGGCAATGAGCAGTTCTTC. Full variable domain (rest looked up from reference TRBV19 and TRBJ2-1): DGGITQSPKYLFRKEGQNVTLSCEQNLNHDAMYWYRQDPGQGLRLIYYSQIVNDFQKGDIAEGYSVSREKKESFPLTVTSAQKNPTAFYLCASIRKGGNEQFFGPGTRLTVL.

This clone showed up just a few times. The chain uses TRBV5-6 and TRBJ2-6; D unresolved. This CDR3 region has 13 residues. From germline, CDR1 is SGHDT and CDR2 YYEEEE. V shed 4 bases and J shed 4 bases, with 6 bases lying between them. CDR3 sequence reads: CASSPSGANVLTF. The DNA of the CDR3 is TGTGCCAGCAGCCCTTCGGGGGCCAACGTCCTGACTTTC.

The rearrangement links TRBV5-1 to TRBJ2-3, with D perhaps matching TRBD2 (5 bases). CDR3 length: 14 amino acids. Between the trimmed V and J ends, which lost 0 bases and 6 bases, there was a span of 11 bases. Germline V lookup: CDR1 SGHRS, CDR2 YFSETQ. The CDR3 coding sequence is TGCGCCAGCAGCTTGGGAGGGCCGTCGGATACGCAGTATTTT. The encoded protein is CASSLGGPSDTQYF.

This clone was observed a handful of times. The rearrangement joins TRBV18 to TRBJ1-5, with D hard to call. This CDR3 spans 14 amino acids. Trimming left V 0 bases short and J 9 bases short, with 12 bases between. Germline V CDR1 and CDR2: KGHSH, LQKENI. CDR3 amino acids: CASSPPPGGGPQHF. Here the CDR3 DNA reads TGTGCCAGCTCACCACCGCCGGGAGGAGGGCCCCAGCATTTT.

V and J are TRBV23-1 and TRBJ1-6; D is unresolved. TRBV23-1 is treated as an ORF (open reading frame) with a function not yet certain. The CDR3 extends over 13 amino acids. Trimming removed 5 bases from V and 8 bases from J, with 10 bases in between. The CDR3 DNA follows: TGCGCCAGCAGTGAGGCACCGTATTCACCCCTCCACTTT. Its translation: CASSEAPYSPLHF.

This rearrangement joins TRBV2 to TRBJ1-4; D is possibly TRBD1 (5 bases). Germline V lookup: CDR1 SNHLY, CDR2 FYNNEI. Trimming stripped 5 bases from V and 7 bases from J, with 14 bases between. This CDR3 comprises 14 residues. The CDR3 region is CASSRGLRREKLFF. The CDR3 nucleotides read TGTGCCAGCAGTAGGGGTCTGAGGCGTGAAAAACTGTTTTTT.

The DNA of the CDR3 is TGTGCCTGGAAACTTCCGGGAGGACTTAATTCACCCCTCCACTTT. It yields the protein CAWKLPGGLNSPLHF. The rearrangement joins TRBV30 to TRBJ1-6; no reliable D call. Germline-derived CDR1 and CDR2 are GTSNPN and SVGIG (reference sequence). The V end lost 4 bases, the J end lost 6 bases, and 16 bases lay between the germline ends. There are 15 residues in the CDR3.

The chain recombines TRBV29-1 with TRBJ2-7; 10 bases fit TRBD2. Germline V gene lookup returns CDR1 SQVTM and CDR2 ANQGSEA. The length of the CDR3 is 14 residues. V shed 1 base and J 4 bases; nucleotides not matched to a gene: 4. The DNA for the CDR3 is TGCAGCGTTGAAGGCCTAGCGGGAGTTTACGAGCAGTACTTC. Amino acid sequence: CSVEGLAGVYEQYF.

For this clone: Compared with germline, one end of the junction differs, possibly owing to a read error. V is TRBV7-7 and J is TRBJ2-1; 7 positions match TRBD1. Germline CDR1 is SSHAT and CDR2 is FNYEAQ (reference sequence). The CDR3 runs to 14 residues. In DNA, the CDR3 is TGTGCTAGCAGCCATGGGGGACAGTACAATGAGCAGTTCTTC. It specifies CASSHGGQYNEQFF.

The chain combines TRBV6-6 with TRBJ2-5; TRBD1 matches at 7 bases. J lost 2 bases, V lost 4 bases, and 7 bases had no gene match. Per germline, CDR1 MNHNY and CDR2 SVGAGI (reference sequence). The CDR3 runs to 15 residues. CDR3 region: CASSSAGTAQETQYF. DNA for the CDR3: TGTGCCAGCAGTTCGGCCGGGACAGCACAAGAGACCCAGTACTTC.

This rearrangement joins TRBV11-2 to TRBJ2-7; 8 nucleotides match TRBD1. Germline CDR1 reads SGHAT; CDR2 reads FQNNGV. Trimming removed 3 bases from V and 1 base from J; junction bases left unmatched: 5. This CDR3 is 15 amino acids long. This CDR3 reads CASSFSDRGSYEQYF. The DNA for the CDR3 is TGTGCCAGCAGCTTCTCAGACAGGGGTTCCTACGAGCAGTACTTC.

The chain employs TRBV7-2 and TRBJ2-1, with D perhaps TRBD2 (6 bases). The CDR3 is 12 amino acids. The ends were cut back, 4 bases at V and 12 bases at J, with 13 bases in the middle. Germline lookup yields CDR1 SGHTA and CDR2 FQGNSA. The CDR3 region is CASSYRTIAQFF. DNA for the CDR3: TGTGCCAGCAGCTACCGGACTATCGCGCAGTTCTTC.

The chain couples TRBV28 to TRBJ1-2; D might be TRBD1 (5 bases). V lost 2 bases to trimming and J lost 8 bases, with 12 bases between them. The germline V gene encodes CDR1 MDHEN and CDR2 SYDVKM. This CDR3 has 13 residues. The DNA for the CDR3 is TGTGCCAGCAGTTTAAACCCAGGGCGAGGCTACACCTTC. Amino acids: CASSLNPGRGYTF.

V is TRBV19 and J is TRBJ1-5; maybe TRBD1 (5 bases). CDR3 size: 15 residues. The V and J ends lost 3 bases and 1 base respectively, with 10 bases between them. Germline CDR1 LNHDA, CDR2 SQIVND (reference sequence). In DNA, the CDR3 is TGTGCCAGTAGTATCCTCCAGGGAAGCAATCAGCCCCAGCATTTT. It yields the protein CASSILQGSNQPQHF.

V gene TRBV10-3 combines with J gene TRBJ2-7, with 7 bases identical to TRBD1. V dropped 0 bases and J dropped 0; count of bases not matched to a gene: 5. This CDR3 is 16 amino acids long. Germline V gene data show CDR1 as ENHRY and CDR2 as SYGVKD. Written as DNA, the CDR3 is TGTGCCATCAGTGAGTCTGACAGGGTTCGCTCCTACGAGCAGTACTTC. Amino acids: CAISESDRVRSYEQYF.

The chain employs TRBV9 and TRBJ1-3, with D possibly matching TRBD1 (6 bases). From germline, CDR1 is SGDLS and CDR2 YYNGEE. V lost 2 bases and J 4 bases, leaving 16 bases between the germline ends. This CDR3 is 16 amino acids long. The CDR3 sequence is CASSVSAGVGGNTIYF. The DNA for the CDR3 is TGTGCCAGCAGCGTTTCGGCAGGGGTGGGAGGAAACACCATATATTTT.

The chain joins TRBV15 to TRBJ1-2; D is unclear. The V end lost 3 bases, the J end lost 2 bases, and 7 bases lay between the germline ends. Germline CDR1 LNHNV, CDR2 YYDKDF (reference sequence). This CDR3 has 13 residues. In nucleotides, the CDR3 is TGTGCCACCAGCAGGGGAGGGAACTATGGCTACACCTTC. It is translated as CATSRGGNYGYTF.

The CDR3 spells CASSPQPSTPRSGLASEQFF. CDR3 coding DNA: TGTGCCAGCAGCCCACAACCATCGACTCCCCGAAGCGGACTAGCGAGTGAGCAGTTCTTC. This chain uses TRBV9 with TRBJ2-1, with TRBD2 identical over 9 bases. The CDR3 runs 20 residues. The germline CDR1 and CDR2 sequences are SGDLS and YYNGEE. With V trimmed by 4 bases and J by 9 bases, 26 bases remained unmatched.

The chain carries TRBV18 and TRBJ1-2, with a possible D match to TRBD1 (6 bases). The V and J ends lost 2 bases and 3 bases respectively, with 16 bases between them. The CDR3 consists of 16 residues. Germline loops: CDR1 KGHSH, CDR2 LQKENI. CDR3 amino acids: CASSPLDTGRDYGYTF. In DNA form, the CDR3 reads TGTGCCAGCTCACCATTGGATACAGGGAGAGACTATGGCTACACCTTC.

The count of this clone is one. The same CDR3 also results from other DNA sequences found in this sample. The V call is TRBV19, the J call TRBJ1-1; D call uncertain. The CDR3 totals 12 residues. CDR1 is LNHDA, CDR2 SQIVND, per germline (reference sequence). V was clipped by 5 bases and J by 2 bases, with 6 bases between them. CDR3 in amino acids: CASSPGNTEAFF. CDR3 DNA: TGTGCCAGTAGTCCGGGTAACACTGAAGCTTTCTTT.